Listed below are T cell receptor beta chains from one sample, sequenced in a study of blood T cell repertoires in COVID-19. Assay used: immunoSEQ multiplex PCR; TCRdb lists only in-frame clones, some missing. Of tens of thousands of clones listed, roughly 73% are singletons. The sample was peripheral blood. The receptors were sampled from a woman in her 70s with acute or convalescent COVID-19. CDR3s include the opening cysteine and the closing phenylalanine or tryptophan. The D gene is left open where the match is weak. A clone size is listed for some rows: how often the clone was seen (once, few, many), or a class if it is expanded.

j_call v_call d_call clone_size cdr3_length cdr3_aa
TRBJ2-3 TRBV6-6 TRBD1 once 15 CASSYSGTVTDTQYF
TRBJ2-5 TRBV5-1 NA NA 13 CASSLGQKETQYF
TRBJ2-2 TRBV6-5 NA NA 14 CASSMGRNTGELFF
TRBJ2-7 TRBV5-8 TRBD1 NA 12 CASGQALYEQYF
TRBJ2-2 TRBV9 NA NA 14 CASSQQGFTGELFF
TRBJ2-2 TRBV14 NA NA 14 CASSRVSAAGELFF
TRBJ1-1 TRBV19 TRBD1 few 18 CASSTSDYQTGLNTEAFF
TRBJ1-5 TRBV4-1 TRBD1 NA 16 CASSQDWGQIGQPQHF
TRBJ1-5 TRBV12-5 NA NA 13 CASQGYSNQPQHF
TRBJ1-2 TRBV30 NA few 19 CAWKAVHYTRGLVDYGYTF
TRBJ2-2 TRBV4-1 NA NA 14 CASSQEEGTGELFF
TRBJ1-4 TRBV23-1 NA NA 17 CASSQLVDNPTNEKLFF
TRBJ1-1 TRBV7-3 TRBD1 NA 15 CASTQATGVHTEAFF
TRBJ1-5 TRBV7-2 NA few 15 CASSLAGNSNQPQHF
TRBJ1-5 TRBV2 NA NA 20 CASSEALSSSGDGGAQPQHF
TRBJ2-5 TRBV6-5 NA once 15 CASSPLAPNQETQYF
TRBJ2-1 TRBV7-2 NA NA 14 CASSVSSSYNEQFF
TRBJ1-1 TRBV5-1 NA once 14 CASSWGHANTEAFF
TRBJ2-3 TRBV11-2 NA NA 18 CASSSILGGTRGTDTQYF
TRBJ1-1 TRBV5-1 TRBD1 NA 14 CASSKTGQGDEAFF
TRBJ2-1 TRBV11-3 NA NA 13 CASSFWGRDEQFF
TRBJ2-7 TRBV11-2 TRBD2 NA 17 CASKGKREGPRTYEQYF
TRBJ2-1 TRBV7-2 NA NA 15 CASSLGALPYNEQFF
TRBJ1-1 TRBV5-1 NA few 13 CASSLHGGAEAFF
TRBJ1-5 TRBV7-2 TRBD1 NA 13 CASSRDSYQPQHF
TRBJ1-6 TRBV15 NA NA 13 CATSRGPMTPLHF
TRBJ2-5 TRBV28 NA NA 15 CASSIGGRGGKTQYF
TRBJ1-1 TRBV5-1 TRBD1 NA 15 CASSLIGGLSGEAFF
TRBJ2-5 TRBV19 NA NA 13 CASSGGRWETQYF
TRBJ1-6 TRBV29-1 NA NA 13 CSVTTGPNSPLHF
TRBJ1-1 TRBV18 NA NA 15 CASSPQGQVNTEAFF
TRBJ2-1 TRBV11-2 TRBD2 NA 16 CASSPGTSGGLNEQFF
TRBJ1-1 TRBV7-2 NA few 14 CASTRGGPHTEAFF
TRBJ2-7 TRBV6-2/TRBV6-3 TRBD2 NA 16 CASSYPLQRGIYEQYF
TRBJ2-3 TRBV5-1 NA NA 15 CASSFSGASTDTQYF
TRBJ1-1 TRBV6-6 TRBD1 once 16 CASSQKYRGGNTEAFF
TRBJ2-7 TRBV27 TRBD1 NA 14 CVTGQGPLPYEQYF
TRBJ2-2 TRBV4-2 NA NA 17 CASSQVRYRENTGELFF
TRBJ1-2 TRBV4-3 NA NA 16 CASSQGFQASNYGYTF
TRBJ1-3 TRBV6-5 TRBD1 once 13 CASSLDRVNTIYF
TRBJ1-2 TRBV28 TRBD1 NA 13 CASSRQGNYGYTF
TRBJ1-5 TRBV7-2 NA NA 16 CASSLVGTGSSQPQHF
TRBJ2-1 TRBV18 NA NA 13 CASSPDLVYEQFF
TRBJ2-1 TRBV21-1 NA NA 16 CASSPRRVYSYNEQFF
TRBJ1-5 TRBV6-2/TRBV6-3 NA NA 13 CASSSGLNQPQHF
TRBJ2-5 TRBV5-1 TRBD2 few 15 CASSRREGRPETQYF
TRBJ2-7 TRBV5-1 TRBD1 NA 18 CASSLAIGTGVTSYEQYF
TRBJ2-5 TRBV7-9 TRBD1 NA 18 CASSLAQRQGAYKETQYF
TRBJ1-2 TRBV15 TRBD1 NA 16 CATSRDGTVDNYGYTF
TRBJ1-1 TRBV10-3 NA NA 14 CAITRGRRDTEAFF
TRBJ2-3 TRBV7-8 NA NA 17 CASSPLGGQTHTDTQYF
TRBJ2-1 TRBV2 NA NA 15 CASSENLQSYNEQFF
TRBJ2-1 TRBV27 TRBD1 NA 15 CASSDGTGNSNEQFF